A single sample is the source of the 32 T cell receptor beta chains below, sequenced in a study of cytomegalovirus exposure and HLA in healthy donors. 60 Vbeta and 13 Jbeta primers were used in PCR. Some clones are missing from TCRdb's copy, which holds only in-frame ones; the method was immunoSEQ multiplex PCR. The table records around 200,000 clones, under 80% of them present only once. Sequenced sample: PBMCs. These receptors were collected from a female donor in good health and CMV-seronegative.

The V and J genes are TRBV7-3 and TRBJ1-1; unclear D gene. Germline assignment: CDR1 SGHTA and CDR2 FQGTGA. The CDR3 is 15 amino acids. V was cut by 2 bases and J by 4 bases, with 14 bases left in between. This CDR3 reads CASSLDTYSGTEAFF. CDR3 nucleotide sequence: TGTGCCAGCAGCTTAGATACGTACTCTGGCACTGAAGCTTTCTTT.

The V gene is TRBV28, the J gene TRBJ2-7; a possible D gene is TRBD2 (6 bases). Looked up from germline, CDR1 is MDHEN and CDR2 is SYDVKM. V was pared by 8 bases and J by 3 bases, with 14 bases between. This CDR3 has 13 amino acids. This CDR3 reads CASLSGEVYEQYF. CDR3 in DNA: TGTGCCAGCCTCTCGGGGGAGGTCTACGAGCAGTACTTC.

Here the CDR3 DNA reads TGTGCCAGCAGCGTATTGGGACAGCCGAACACTGAAGCTTTCTTT. Translation gives CASSVLGQPNTEAFF. This sequence joins TRBV9 and TRBJ1-1; 7 nucleotides align to TRBD1. Looked up from germline, CDR1 is SGDLS and CDR2 is YYNGEE. With 1 base clipped from V and 1 base from J, the junction kept 4 bases outside the gene matches. The CDR3 totals 15 residues. The variable domain in full, completed from reference TRBV9 and TRBJ1-1, reads DSGVTQTPKHLITATGQRVTLRCSPRSGDLSVYWYQQSLDQGLQFLIQYYNGEERAKGNILERFSAQQFPDLHSELNLSSLELGDSALYFCASSVLGQPNTEAFFGQGTRLTVV.

The rearrangement uses TRBV4-1 and TRBJ2-6; D possibly corresponds to TRBD1 (6 bases). V was shortened by 1 base and J by 3 bases, with 19 bases between the two germline ends. CDR1 and CDR2 (germline): MGHRA, YSYEKL. The CDR3 covers 19 residues. The CDR3 region is CASSQATPDSVVGANVLTF. The CDR3 coding sequence is TGCGCCAGCAGCCAAGCTACGCCGGACAGTGTGGTTGGGGCCAACGTCCTGACTTTC.

The chain carries TRBV5-1 and TRBJ1-2, with 8 bases lining up with TRBD1. The CDR3 consists of 12 residues. J lost 8 bases, V lost 7 bases, and 7 bases had no gene match. Germline CDR1 and CDR2: SGHRS and YFSETQ. The CDR3 is CASRQTGEGYTF. The CDR3 region has the DNA TGCGCCAGCCGACAGACAGGGGAAGGCTACACCTTC.

The V call is TRBV11-2, the J call TRBJ2-7, with TRBD2 identical over 15 bases. CDR1 SGHAT and CDR2 FQNNGV come from the germline V gene. The CDR3 spans 16 residues. V lost 0 bases and J lost 7; bases outside the gene matches: 4. Written as DNA, the CDR3 is TGTGCCAGCAGCTTAGATGGACTAGCGGGAGGGCGGGAGCAGTACTTC. Translation gives CASSLDGLAGGREQYF.

This chain connects TRBV6-5 to TRBJ2-7; the D gene is possibly TRBD2 (7 bases). Trimming took off 7 bases at V and 3 bases at J, with 13 bases between the two ends. Germline V gene sequence: CDR1 MNHEY, CDR2 SVGAGI. This CDR3 comprises 13 residues. The CDR3: CASMGGQRYEQYF. The CDR3 bases are TGTGCCAGCATGGGGGGGCAGCGCTACGAGCAGTACTTC.

The rearrangement joins TRBV28 to TRBJ1-4; 9 nucleotides agree with TRBD1. In germline, CDR1 is MDHEN, CDR2 SYDVKM. This CDR3 comprises 18 residues. V shed 6 bases, J shed 4 bases, and the junction held 15 bases outside the gene matches. The CDR3, as DNA: TGTGCCAGCAGAACGACGGGGACAGGGATGGGCCTTAATGAAAAACTGTTTTTT. Translated: CASRTTGTGMGLNEKLFF. Using reference TRBV28 and TRBJ1-4 for the parts outside the CDR3, the full variable domain is DVKVTQSSRYLVKRTGEKVFLECVQDMDHENMFWYRQDPGLGLRLIYFSYDVKMKEKGDIPEGYSVSREKKERFSLILESASTNQTSMYLCASRTTGTGMGLNEKLFFGSGTQLSVL.

The chain recombines TRBV19 with TRBJ2-5; 7 bases line up with TRBD1. Germline-derived CDR1 and CDR2 are LNHDA and SQIVND (reference sequence). This CDR3 contains 14 residues. The V segment lost 0 bases and the J segment 6 bases; nucleotides outside the gene matches: 4. The CDR3 sequence is CASSIERGQQTQYF. In DNA form, the CDR3 reads TGTGCCAGTAGTATAGAGAGGGGGCAGCAGACCCAGTACTTC.

The chain carries TRBV19 and TRBJ2-2; 7 bases line up with TRBD2. This CDR3 has 16 amino acids. Germline values: CDR1 LNHDA, CDR2 SQIVND (reference sequence). The V gene end was trimmed by 6 bases and the J gene end by 2 bases; junction bases not matched to a gene: 9. DNA for the CDR3: TGTGCCAGTAGGCAGGGACTACTAACAAACACCGGGGAGCTGTTTTTT. As protein: CASRQGLLTNTGELFF.

The chain joins TRBV6-1 to TRBJ1-2; tentatively, D is TRBD1 (6 bases). CDR1 and CDR2 from the germline V gene are MNHNS and SASEGT. CDR3 length equals 14 residues. Trimming pared 0 bases from V and 4 bases from J, leaving 9 bases between. The CDR3 is CASSEAGGAYGYTF. In DNA, the CDR3 is TGTGCCAGCAGTGAAGCCGGGGGGGCCTATGGCTACACCTTC.

The chain couples TRBV19 to TRBJ2-1; tentative D call: TRBD2 (6 bases). With 5 bases removed from V and 4 bases from J, the gap between germline ends came to 15 bases. The length of the CDR3 is 15 residues. CDR1 is LNHDA, CDR2 SQIVND, per germline (reference sequence). The CDR3 spells CASSQGGAGYNEQFF. CDR3 nucleotide sequence: TGTGCCAGTAGTCAGGGTGGGGCGGGATACAATGAGCAGTTCTTC.

The chain couples TRBV5-6 to TRBJ2-5; 11 nucleotides align to TRBD1. The V segment lost 0 bases and the J segment 4 bases; nucleotides outside the gene matches: 5. This CDR3 contains 16 residues. Germline CDR1 SGHDT, CDR2 YYEEEE. The CDR3 coding sequence is TGTGCCAGCAGCTTGGAAATAGGGACAGGGGGAGAGACCCAGTACTTC. Translated: CASSLEIGTGGETQYF.

This chain joins TRBV7-3 and TRBJ2-3; D ambiguous. CDR3 length equals 15 residues. Per germline, CDR1 SGHTA and CDR2 FQGTGA. Trimming left V 5 bases short and J 1 base short, with 13 bases between. CDR3: CASSDSGFGTDTQYF. CDR3 DNA: TGTGCCAGCAGCGACTCTGGATTTGGCACAGATACGCAGTATTTT.

J is TRBJ2-5 and V is TRBV7-3; D possibly corresponds to TRBD2 (6 bases). The CDR3 extends over 15 amino acids. Trimming took 1 base from V and 1 from J, leaving 10 bases between them. The germline V gene encodes CDR1 SGHTA and CDR2 FQGTGA. CDR3 nucleotides: TGTGCCAGCAGCTTAATAGTGGGGGGCCAAGAGACCCAGTACTTC. Protein sequence: CASSLIVGGQETQYF.

J is TRBJ1-2 and V is TRBV28; D possibly corresponds to TRBD1 (6 bases). Trimming stripped 2 bases from V and 7 bases from J, with 11 bases between. Germline lookup yields CDR1 MDHEN and CDR2 SYDVKM. The CDR3 has 13 amino acids. CDR3 sequence: CASSLKGGGGYTF. The CDR3 DNA follows: TGTGCCAGCAGTTTAAAGGGGGGGGGTGGCTACACCTTC.

CDR3 coding DNA: TGTGCCAGCAGTGAAAACAGACTGAACACTGAAGCTTTCTTT. This gives the protein CASSENRLNTEAFF. The chain carries TRBV2 and TRBJ1-1; no reliable D call. Germline V gene sequence: CDR1 SNHLY, CDR2 FYNNEI. The CDR3 runs to 14 residues. V was clipped by 2 bases and J by 0 bases, with 7 bases between them.

The chain combines TRBV27 with TRBJ2-1; the D gene is possibly TRBD2 (6 bases). The CDR3 is 13 residues long. Trimming stripped 1 base from V and 9 bases from J, with 10 bases between. Germline V gene data show CDR1 as MNHEY and CDR2 as SMNVEV (reference sequence). CDR3 nucleotide sequence: TGTGCCAGCAGTTTATATGGGGGGACTGAGCAGTTCTTC. Protein product: CASSLYGGTEQFF.

This sequence joins TRBV27 and TRBJ2-7; 9 bases are shared with TRBD1. Trimming at V came to 3 bases and at J to 4 bases, leaving 4 bases not matched to a gene. Germline V gene lookup returns CDR1 MNHEY and CDR2 SMNVEV (reference sequence). CDR3 length: 14 amino acids. Here the CDR3 reads CASSLDRGPYEQYF. CDR3 DNA: TGTGCCAGCAGTTTGGACAGGGGACCTTACGAGCAGTACTTC.

This chain links TRBV6-6 with TRBJ1-2; 9 bases agree with TRBD1. The length of the CDR3 is 16 residues. Per germline, CDR1 MNHNY and CDR2 SVGAGI (reference sequence). V shed 0 bases and J 8 bases; nucleotides not matched to a gene: 10. The CDR3 DNA is TGTGCCAGCAGTTACTCCAAAGGACAGGGGCTCGAGGGCTACACCTTC. It is translated as CASSYSKGQGLEGYTF.

This clone has a single count. This chain uses TRBV7-9 with TRBJ2-7, with D perhaps matching TRBD1 (5 bases). In germline, CDR1 is SEHNR, CDR2 FQNEAQ (reference sequence). With 5 bases removed from V and 9 bases from J, the gap between germline ends came to 11 bases. The CDR3 extends over 11 amino acids. The CDR3 bases are TGTGCCAGCAGCCCCAGGGTAGGGCAGTACTTC. Translated, it gives CASSPRVGQYF.

This chain uses TRBV7-3 with TRBJ2-1, with TRBD1 as a possible D gene (6 bases). This CDR3 region has 15 residues. Trimming took 2 bases from V and 4 from J, leaving 12 bases between them. CDR1 and CDR2 (germline): SGHTA, FQGTGA. The CDR3 sequence: CASSLSQGIYNEQFF. Written as DNA, the CDR3 is TGTGCCAGCAGCTTATCACAGGGAATTTACAATGAGCAGTTCTTC.

The chain is built from TRBV6-5 and TRBJ1-1; D is undetermined. V was cut by 2 bases and J by 5 bases, with 9 bases left in between. Germline CDR1 and CDR2: MNHEY and SVGAGI. The CDR3 has 13 amino acids. DNA for the CDR3: TGTGCCAGCAGTTACGAGTCGGGAACTGAAGCTTTCTTT. Translating it yields CASSYESGTEAFF.

J is TRBJ2-1 and V is TRBV7-6; no definite D call. CDR1 and CDR2 from the germline V gene are SGHVS and FNYEAQ. The CDR3 is 14 amino acids. Between the trimmed V and J ends, which lost 2 bases and 5 bases, there was a span of 10 bases. As DNA, the CDR3 is TGTGCCAGCAGCTTAACGTTGGCCGACAATGAGCAGTTCTTC. Its protein is CASSLTLADNEQFF.

J is TRBJ1-1 and V is TRBV7-2; no clear D. In germline, CDR1 is SGHTA, CDR2 FQGNSA. This CDR3 comprises 13 residues. Trimming shortened V by 4 bases and J by 7 bases, and 13 bases separated the two germline ends. The CDR3 sequence: CASSYVAGGEAFF. DNA of the CDR3: TGTGCCAGCAGCTATGTGGCAGGAGGTGAAGCTTTCTTT.

The chain has TRBV11-2 and TRBJ2-1, with 10 bases that match TRBD2. Germline V gene data show CDR1 as SGHAT and CDR2 as FQNNGV. The ends lost 1 base at V and 7 bases at J; junction bases unmatched: 4. The CDR3 loop spans 15 amino acids. Written as DNA, the CDR3 is TGTGCCAGCAGCTTAGGGCCTAGCGGGAGTAATGAGCAGTTCTTC. It is translated as CASSLGPSGSNEQFF.

The chain employs TRBV28 and TRBJ2-2; 7 bases are a match to TRBD1. There are 12 residues in the CDR3. J lost 4 bases, V lost 11 bases, and 4 bases had no gene match. Germline CDR1 is MDHEN and CDR2 is SYDVKM. DNA of the CDR3: TGTGCCGAACAGGGGACCACCGGGGAGCTGTTTTTT. Residues: CAEQGTTGELFF.

This rearrangement joins TRBV5-1 to TRBJ1-1; D uncertain. The CDR3 totals 14 residues. Trimming took 0 bases from V and 0 from J, leaving 6 bases between them. The V gene's germline CDR1 is SGHRS and CDR2 YFSETQ. The CDR3 coding sequence is TGCGCCAGCAGCTTGGAGCTTATGAACACTGAAGCTTTCTTT. The encoded protein is CASSLELMNTEAFF.

CDR3 residues: CASSFRQGSYTF. CDR3 DNA: TGTGCCAGCAGCTTCCGACAGGGGTCCTACACCTTC. The chain couples TRBV5-8 to TRBJ1-2; TRBD1 aligns across 8 bases. Trimming at V came to 2 bases and at J to 10 bases, leaving 4 bases not matched to a gene. The CDR3 totals 12 residues. CDR1 and CDR2 from the germline V gene are SGHTS and YDEGEE.

The chain uses TRBV7-8 and TRBJ2-7; D uncertain. Germline V CDR1 and CDR2: SGHVS, FQNEAQ. This CDR3 region has 14 residues. V lost 3 bases, J lost 2 bases, and 11 bases lay in between. The CDR3 nucleotides read TGTGCCAGCAGCTTGCCCTATGCTACCTACGAGCAGTACTTC. This sequence encodes CASSLPYATYEQYF. The complete variable domain, with remaining parts taken from reference TRBV7-8 and TRBJ2-7, reads GAGVSQSPRYKVAKRGQDVALRCDPISGHVSLFWYQQALGQGPEFLTYFQNEAQLDKSGLPSDRFFAERPEGSVSTLKIQRTQQEDSAVYLCASSLPYATYEQYFGPGTRLTVT.

CDR3 region: CASSLRSGAVRESPLHF. CDR3 DNA: TGTGCCAGCAGCTTGAGGTCAGGGGCAGTTCGGGAATCACCCCTCCACTTT. The V gene is TRBV5-4, the J gene TRBJ1-6, with D possibly TRBD1 on 6 matching bases. The germline CDR1 and CDR2 sequences are SGHNT and YYREEE (reference sequence). CDR3 length: 17 residues. V dropped 1 base and J dropped 10 bases, with 21 bases sitting between them.

V gene TRBV28 combines with J gene TRBJ2-2; 7 nucleotides match TRBD1. CDR1 and CDR2 from the germline V gene are MDHEN and SYDVKM. This CDR3 contains 15 residues. Trimming at V came to 6 bases and at J to 0 bases, leaving 4 bases not matched to a gene. The CDR3 coding sequence is TGTGCCAGCAGGTGGACAGGAGCGAACACCGGGGAGCTGTTTTTT. Translating gives CASRWTGANTGELFF.